What follows describes a single T cell receptor beta chain. The antigen is unknown. This sample stems from a study of T cells in Graves' hyperthyroidism and ophthalmopathy. Study-level findings and limits: The majority of expanded thyroid clonotypes above 0.001 also appeared in blood. Model output signaled ophthalmopathy a median approximately six months ahead of onset. Patients with ophthalmopathy were separated from those with stable hyperthyroidism by a 13 V-J model.

There were TCR beta CDR3 regions amplified from RNA transcripts. Using the HTBI primer set, a first-round RT-PCR was run on the TCR CDR3. TCRdb passed the multiplex PCR reads through MiXCR, listing each CDR3 protein once. The table shows more than 550,000 distinct CDR3 sequences, with roughly 17% occurring only once. The CDR3 length is 12 residues. V was shortened by 8 bases and J by 9 bases, with 14 bases between the two germline ends. Germline loops: CDR1 MNHEY, CDR2 SMNVEV (reference sequence). Around 10 ml fresh peripheral blood yielded the PBMCs. The specimen was blood. The rearrangement links TRBV27 to TRBJ1-5; no firm D call. This TCR came from a man in his fifties with Graves' hyperthyroidism. CDR3 nucleotides: TGTGCCAGCGCTCAGGAGGCAGGGCCCCAGCATTTT. It specifies CASAQEAGPQHF.